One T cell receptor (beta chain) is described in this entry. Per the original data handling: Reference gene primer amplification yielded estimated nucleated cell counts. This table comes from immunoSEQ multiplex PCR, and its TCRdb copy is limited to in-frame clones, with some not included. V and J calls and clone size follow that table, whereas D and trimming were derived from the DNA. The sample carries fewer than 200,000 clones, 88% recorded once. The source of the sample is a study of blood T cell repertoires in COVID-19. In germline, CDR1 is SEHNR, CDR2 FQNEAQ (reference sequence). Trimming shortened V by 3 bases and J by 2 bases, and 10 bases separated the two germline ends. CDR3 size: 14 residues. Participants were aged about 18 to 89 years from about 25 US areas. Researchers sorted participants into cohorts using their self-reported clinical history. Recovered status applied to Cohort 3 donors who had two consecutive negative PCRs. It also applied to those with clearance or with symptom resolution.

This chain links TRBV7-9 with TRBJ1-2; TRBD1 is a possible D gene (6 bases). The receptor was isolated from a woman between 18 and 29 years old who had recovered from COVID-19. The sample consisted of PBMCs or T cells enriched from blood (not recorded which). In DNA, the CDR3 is TGTGCCAGCAGCTTGATGCAGGGGAACTATGGCTACACCTTC. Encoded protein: CASSLMQGNYGYTF. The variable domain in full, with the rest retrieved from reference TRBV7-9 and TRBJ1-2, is DTGVSQNPRHKITKRGQNVTFRCDPISEHNRLYWYRQTLGQGPEFLTYFQNEAQLEKSRLLSDRFSAERPKGSFSTLEIQRTEQGDSAMYLCASSLMQGNYGYTFGSGTRLTVV.